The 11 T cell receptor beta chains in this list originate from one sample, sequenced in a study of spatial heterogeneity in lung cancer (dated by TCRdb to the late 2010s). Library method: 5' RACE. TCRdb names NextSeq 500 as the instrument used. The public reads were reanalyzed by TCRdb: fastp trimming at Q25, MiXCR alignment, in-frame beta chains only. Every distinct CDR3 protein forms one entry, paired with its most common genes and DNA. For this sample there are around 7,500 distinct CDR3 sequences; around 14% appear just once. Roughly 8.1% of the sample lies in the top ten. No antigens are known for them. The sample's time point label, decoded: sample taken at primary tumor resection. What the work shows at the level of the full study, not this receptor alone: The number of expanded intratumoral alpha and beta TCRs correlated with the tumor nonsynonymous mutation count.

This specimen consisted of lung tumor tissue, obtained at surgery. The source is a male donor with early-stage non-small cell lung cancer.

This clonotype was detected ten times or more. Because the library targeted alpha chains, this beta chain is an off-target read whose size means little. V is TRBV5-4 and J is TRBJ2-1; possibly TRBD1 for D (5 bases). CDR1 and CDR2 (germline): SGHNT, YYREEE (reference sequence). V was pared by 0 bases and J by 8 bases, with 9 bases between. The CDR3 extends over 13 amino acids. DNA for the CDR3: TGTGCCAGCAGCTTGGCCGGCAGGGATGAGCAGTTCTTC. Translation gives CASSLAGRDEQFF.

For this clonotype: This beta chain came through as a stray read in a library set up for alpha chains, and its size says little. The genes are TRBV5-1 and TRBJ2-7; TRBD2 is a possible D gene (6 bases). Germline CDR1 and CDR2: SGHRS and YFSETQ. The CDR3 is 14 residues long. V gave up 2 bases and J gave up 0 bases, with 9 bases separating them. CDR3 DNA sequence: TGCGCCAGCAGCTTAGGACTACCCTCCTACGAGCAGTACTTC. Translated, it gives CASSLGLPSYEQYF.

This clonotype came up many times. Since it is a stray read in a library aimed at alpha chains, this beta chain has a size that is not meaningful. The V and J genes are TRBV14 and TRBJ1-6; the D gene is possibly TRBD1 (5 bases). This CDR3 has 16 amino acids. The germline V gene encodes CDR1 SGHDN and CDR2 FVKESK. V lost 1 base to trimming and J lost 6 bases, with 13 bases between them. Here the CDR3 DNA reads TGTGCCAGCAGCCAAGCCGGGGGGGGGATTAATTCACCCCTCCACTTT. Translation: CASSQAGGGINSPLHF.

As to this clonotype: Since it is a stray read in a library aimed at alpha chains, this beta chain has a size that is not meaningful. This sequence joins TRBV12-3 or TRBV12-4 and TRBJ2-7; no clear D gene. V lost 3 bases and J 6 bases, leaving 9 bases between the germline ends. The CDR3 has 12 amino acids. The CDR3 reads CASSFSASEQYF. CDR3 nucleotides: TGTGCCAGCAGTTTTTCAGCGTCCGAGCAGTACTTC.

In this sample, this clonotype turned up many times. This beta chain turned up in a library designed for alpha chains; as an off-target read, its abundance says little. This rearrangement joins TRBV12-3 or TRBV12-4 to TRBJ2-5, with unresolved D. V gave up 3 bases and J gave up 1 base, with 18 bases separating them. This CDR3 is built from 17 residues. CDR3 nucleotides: TGTGCCAGCAGTTTTGTCACATTTAAATTCTCCCAAGAGACCCAGTACTTC. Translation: CASSFVTFKFSQETQYF.

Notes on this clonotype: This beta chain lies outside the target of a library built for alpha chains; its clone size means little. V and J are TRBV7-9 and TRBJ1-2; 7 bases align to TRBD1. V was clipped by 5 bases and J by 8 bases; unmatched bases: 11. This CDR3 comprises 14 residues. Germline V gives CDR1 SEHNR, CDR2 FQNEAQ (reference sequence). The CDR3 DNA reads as TGTGCCAGCAGCCCCCCCGGAGGGGGCGTCGGCTACACCTTC. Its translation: CASSPPGGGVGYTF.

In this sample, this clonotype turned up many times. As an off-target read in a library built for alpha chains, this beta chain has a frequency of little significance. The CDR3 reads CASSPPGLAGPLGNEQFF. CDR3 in DNA: TGTGCCAGCAGTCCCCCGGGACTAGCGGGGCCGCTCGGCAATGAGCAGTTCTTC. V gene TRBV12-3 or TRBV12-4 combines with J gene TRBJ2-1, with 13 bases fitting TRBD2. The CDR3 runs to 18 residues. Trimming at V came to 5 bases and at J to 6 bases, leaving 13 bases not matched to a gene.

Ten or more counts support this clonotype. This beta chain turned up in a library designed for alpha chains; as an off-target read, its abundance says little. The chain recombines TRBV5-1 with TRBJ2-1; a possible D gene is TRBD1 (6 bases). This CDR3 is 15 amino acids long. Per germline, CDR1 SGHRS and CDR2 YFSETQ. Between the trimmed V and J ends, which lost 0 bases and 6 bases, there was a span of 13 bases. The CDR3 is CASSLESPRGNEQFF. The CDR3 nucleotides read TGCGCCAGCAGCTTGGAGTCTCCCAGGGGCAATGAGCAGTTCTTC.

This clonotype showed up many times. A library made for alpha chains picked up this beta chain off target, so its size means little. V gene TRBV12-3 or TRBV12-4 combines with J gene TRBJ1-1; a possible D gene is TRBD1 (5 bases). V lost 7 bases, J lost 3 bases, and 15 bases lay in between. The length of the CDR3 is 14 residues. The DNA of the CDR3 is TGTGCCAGCACCCTTAGCGGGGCCTACACTGAAGCTTTCTTT. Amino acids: CASTLSGAYTEAFF.

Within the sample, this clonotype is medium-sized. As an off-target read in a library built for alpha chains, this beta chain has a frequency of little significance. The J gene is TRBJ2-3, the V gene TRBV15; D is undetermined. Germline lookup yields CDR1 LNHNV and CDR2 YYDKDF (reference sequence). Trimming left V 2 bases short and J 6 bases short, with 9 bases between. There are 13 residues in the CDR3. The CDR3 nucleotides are TGTGCCACCAGCAGAACCGATCGGGATACGCAGTATTTT. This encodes CATSRTDRDTQYF.

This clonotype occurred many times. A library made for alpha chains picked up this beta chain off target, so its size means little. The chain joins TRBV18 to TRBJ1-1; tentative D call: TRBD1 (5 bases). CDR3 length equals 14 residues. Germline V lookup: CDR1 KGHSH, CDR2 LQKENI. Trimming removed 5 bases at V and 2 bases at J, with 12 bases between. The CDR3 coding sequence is TGTGCCAGCTCAGTGAGCGGGGGTAACACTGAAGCTTTCTTT. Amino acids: CASSVSGGNTEAFF.